The 4 T cell receptor beta chains below were found in one sample sequenced in a study of blood T cell repertoires in COVID-19. Some clones are missing from TCRdb's copy, which holds only in-frame ones; the method was immunoSEQ multiplex PCR. The table records some 210,000 clones, 84% of them present only once. Sequencing was performed on peripheral blood. The origin of the receptors is a human donor in a cohort sampled during active COVID-19.

The chain employs TRBV14 and TRBJ2-3; TRBD1 agrees at 7 bases. Germline loops: CDR1 SGHDN, CDR2 FVKESK. V gave up 0 bases and J gave up 10 bases; unmatched junction bases: 4. The CDR3 has 13 amino acids. The CDR3 bases are TGTGCCAGCAGCCAAGAGAGACAGGGATCGCAGTATTTT. Protein product: CASSQERQGSQYF.

Only a few counts were recorded for this clone. The V call is TRBV28, the J call TRBJ2-7, with D hard to call. V lost 3 bases and J lost 7, with 7 bases in between. The CDR3 runs 11 residues. From germline, CDR1 is MDHEN and CDR2 SYDVKM. CDR3 nucleotide sequence: TGTGCCAGCAGTTTCTCGCGAGAGCAGTACTTC. This gives the protein CASSFSREQYF.

This clone came up once. This chain links TRBV11-2 with TRBJ2-5; TRBD1 might be the D (6 bases). CDR1 is SGHAT, CDR2 FQNNGV, per germline. This CDR3 is built from 15 residues. The V and J ends lost 3 bases and 3 bases respectively, with 14 bases between them. The CDR3 reads CASSFRGSGEETQYF. For the CDR3, the DNA is TGTGCCAGCAGCTTTCGCGGGTCAGGGGAAGAGACCCAGTACTTC.

The V and J genes are TRBV3-1 (or the pseudogene TRBV3-2) and TRBJ1-1; a possible D gene is TRBD1 (6 bases). Germline V CDR1 and CDR2: LGHDT, YNNKEL (reference sequence). The CDR3 is 12 amino acids. With 4 bases removed from V and 8 bases from J, the gap between germline ends came to 11 bases. The CDR3: CASSRGQQEAFF. The CDR3 nucleotides read TGTGCCAGCAGCCGAGGACAGCAAGAAGCTTTCTTT.